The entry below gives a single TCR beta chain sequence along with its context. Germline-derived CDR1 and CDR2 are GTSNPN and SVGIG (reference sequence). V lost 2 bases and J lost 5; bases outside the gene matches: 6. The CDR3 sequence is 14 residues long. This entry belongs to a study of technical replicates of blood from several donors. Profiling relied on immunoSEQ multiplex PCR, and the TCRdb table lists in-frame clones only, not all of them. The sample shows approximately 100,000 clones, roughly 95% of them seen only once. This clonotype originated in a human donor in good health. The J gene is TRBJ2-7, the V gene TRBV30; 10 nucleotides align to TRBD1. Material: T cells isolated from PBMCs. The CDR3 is CAWSSRDRGNEQYF. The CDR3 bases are TGTGCCTGGAGTTCCCGGGACAGGGGTAACGAGCAGTACTTC. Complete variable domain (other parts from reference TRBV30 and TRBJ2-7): SQTIHQWPATLVQPVGSPLSLECTVEGTSNPNLYWYRQAAGRGLQLLFYSVGIGQISSEVPQNLSASRPQDRQFILSSKKLLLSDSGFYLCAWSSRDRGNEQYFGPGTRLTVT.